The entry below gives a single TCR beta chain sequence along with its context. Under the authors' procedure: Reference gene primer amplification gave nucleated cell count estimates. The repertoire was sequenced with immunoSEQ multiplex PCR; TCRdb's copy has only in-frame clones and lacks some. V and J calls and clone size are given by that table; D and trimming were obtained from the DNA. The profile shows more than 110,000 clones, 80% to 85% of them singletons. CDR1 is SGHTS and CDR2 is YDEGEE in the germline V gene. Trimming left V 6 bases short and J 4 bases short, with 11 bases between. The CDR3 is 12 residues long. The sample is drawn from a study of blood T cell repertoires in COVID-19. Study at large: There were acute and convalescent COVID-19 samples, and they came from the United States, Italy and Spain. T cells, B-cell-depleted T cells, or PBMCs supplied cDNA or gDNA.

The chain employs TRBV5-8 and TRBJ2-7; D is uncertain. The TCR sequence derives from a human donor in a cohort sampled during active COVID-19. The sequenced material came from peripheral blood. CDR3 DNA: TGTGCCAGCATCCGAGGTGGTTACGAGCAGTACTTC. Its translation: CASIRGGYEQYF.